Presented here are 10 T cell receptor beta chains from one specimen sequenced in a study of technical replicates of blood from several donors. Generated by immunoSEQ multiplex PCR, the TCRdb table keeps only in-frame clones and is missing some. The repertoire holds tens of thousands of clones, with roughly 96% as singletons. The sequencing sample was made of T cells isolated from PBMCs. These receptors were taken from a human donor in good health.

This chain links TRBV6-1 with TRBJ1-2; D unclear. CDR3 size: 12 residues. CDR1 and CDR2 (germline): MNHNS, SASEGT. The CDR3 spells CAASSGNYGYTF. In DNA, the CDR3 is TGTGCTGCGTCGTCCGGGAACTATGGCTACACCTTC.

This chain connects TRBV27 to TRBJ1-4; D gene unclear. V was cut by 0 bases and J by 5 bases, with 7 bases left in between. This CDR3 has 14 residues. The germline V gene has CDR1 MNHEY and CDR2 SMNVEV (reference sequence). The CDR3 region is CASSLSSLNEKLFF. DNA for the CDR3: TGTGCCAGCAGTTTATCGTCGTTAAATGAAAAACTGTTTTTT.

This chain uses TRBV28 with TRBJ1-2, with a weak D call TRBD1 (6 bases). This CDR3 comprises 15 residues. Germline-derived CDR1 and CDR2 are MDHEN and SYDVKM. Trimming removed 5 bases from V and 4 bases from J, with 17 bases in between. CDR3 sequence: CASSPDRPRAYGYTF. In DNA form, the CDR3 reads TGTGCCAGCAGTCCCGACAGGCCGCGCGCCTATGGCTACACCTTC.

The genes are TRBV7-3 and TRBJ1-2; possible D gene TRBD1, 5 bases. Deletions cut 1 base from V and 4 bases from J, with 19 bases between. CDR1 SGHTA and CDR2 FQGTGA come from the germline V gene. The CDR3 covers 17 residues. In DNA, the CDR3 is TGTGCCAGCAGCTTAAATTCCGGGGGGACTCTCGGCTATGGCTACACCTTC. Translated: CASSLNSGGTLGYGYTF.

This clone was observed once. Other DNA sequences in this specimen translate into the identical CDR3. This sequence joins TRBV18 and TRBJ1-1; 7 bases are shared with TRBD1. The CDR3 spans 14 residues. Germline CDR1 is KGHSH and CDR2 is LQKENI. V gave up 6 bases and J gave up 1 base; unmatched junction bases: 5. In DNA, the CDR3 is TGTGCCAGCTCCCCCGCAGGGGGGAACACTGAAGCTTTCTTT. Its translation is CASSPAGGNTEAFF. The complete variable domain, with remaining parts taken from reference TRBV18 and TRBJ1-1, reads NAGVMQNPRHLVRRRGQEARLRCSPMKGHSHVYWYRQLPEEGLKFMVYLQKENIIDESGMPKERFSAEFPKEGPSILRIQQVVRGDSAAYFCASSPAGGNTEAFFGQGTRLTVV.

The chain joins TRBV27 to TRBJ1-5, with a possible D match to TRBD1 (5 bases). Per the germline V gene, CDR1 is MNHEY and CDR2 is SMNVEV (reference sequence). Trimming removed 0 bases from V and 5 bases from J, with 11 bases in between. The CDR3 is made up of 15 amino acids. Written as DNA, the CDR3 is TGTGCCAGCAGTTTATCTGCAGGGATACATCAGCCCCAGCATTTT. It specifies CASSLSAGIHQPQHF.

The chain couples TRBV6-1 to TRBJ2-7, with D perhaps TRBD2 (6 bases). Deletions cut 1 base from V and 2 bases from J, with 12 bases between. Germline V gives CDR1 MNHNS, CDR2 SASEGT. The CDR3 contains 15 residues. The CDR3 spells CASSEVSGGTYEQYF. As DNA, the CDR3 is TGTGCCAGCAGTGAAGTCAGTGGCGGGACCTACGAGCAGTACTTC.

The gene calls are TRBV29-1 and TRBJ1-1; the D is unclear. The CDR3 is 12 residues long. The germline gives CDR1 SQVTM, CDR2 ANQGSEA. V gave up 0 bases and J gave up 5 bases, with 7 bases separating them. The CDR3 here is CSVEDRRTEAFF. The CDR3 nucleotides are TGCAGCGTTGAAGATAGGAGGACTGAAGCTTTCTTT. The whole variable domain, filled in from reference TRBV29-1 and TRBJ1-1, reads SAVISQKPSRDICQRGTSLTIQCQVDSQVTMMFWYRQQPGQSLTLIATANQGSEATYESGFVIDKFPISRPNLTFSTLTVSNMSPEDSSIYLCSVEDRRTEAFFGQGTRLTVV.

The chain employs TRBV27 and TRBJ1-4, with D unclear. Germline CDR1 reads MNHEY; CDR2 reads SMNVEV (reference sequence). The CDR3 sequence is 14 residues long. V lost 5 bases and J 0 bases, leaving 7 bases between the germline ends. The CDR3: CASSSIATNEKLFF. The DNA for the CDR3 is TGTGCCAGCAGTAGCATAGCAACTAATGAAAAACTGTTTTTT. The whole variable domain, filled in from reference TRBV27 and TRBJ1-4, reads EAQVTQNPRYLITVTGKKLTVTCSQNMNHEYMSWYRQDPGLGLRQIYYSMNVEVTDKGDVPEGYKVSRKEKRNFPLILESPSPNQTSLYFCASSSIATNEKLFFGSGTQLSVL.

V usage is TRBV16 and J usage is TRBJ2-7, with 9 bases fitting TRBD1. V shed 2 bases, J shed 4 bases, and the junction held 9 bases outside the gene matches. Germline loops: CDR1 KGHSY, CDR2 FQNENV. The CDR3 covers 16 residues. CDR3 sequence: CASSQNPDRGDYEQYF. As DNA, the CDR3 is TGTGCCAGCAGCCAAAACCCGGACAGGGGCGATTACGAGCAGTACTTC.